Below, 24 T cell receptor beta chains from the same sample are listed, as sequenced in a study of cytomegalovirus exposure and HLA in healthy donors. It was with 60 Vbeta and 13 Jbeta primers that the PCR ran. Measured with immunoSEQ multiplex PCR; TCRdb has only the in-frame clones, and not every one. Among around 110,000 clones listed, around 76% were seen once. The sample taken for sequencing was PBMCs. These receptors were collected from a woman in her forties or fifties in good health and CMV-seropositive.

The V and J genes are TRBV6-1 and TRBJ1-2, with D unresolved. Between the trimmed V and J ends, which lost 1 base and 0 bases, there was a span of 9 bases. The CDR3 runs to 15 residues. Germline V gives CDR1 MNHNS, CDR2 SASEGT. The CDR3, as DNA: TGTGCCAGCAGTGAAGTTGGCGGAGCTAACTATGGCTACACCTTC. Translated, it gives CASSEVGGANYGYTF.

CDR3 sequence reads: CASSPVAGVGQPQHF. The CDR3 DNA reads as TGTGCCAGCAGCCCGGTGGCGGGGGTCGGGCAGCCCCAGCATTTT. The rearrangement links TRBV5-5 to TRBJ1-5; D perhaps matches TRBD1 (5 bases). This CDR3 is built from 15 residues. CDR1 SGHKS and CDR2 YYEKEE come from the germline V gene (reference sequence). V was pared by 4 bases and J by 7 bases, with 18 bases between.

This chain connects TRBV6-5 to TRBJ2-2; TRBD2 might be the D (6 bases). Germline V gives CDR1 MNHEY, CDR2 SVGAGI. V shed 0 bases and J shed 3 bases, with 11 bases lying between them. The CDR3 extends over 16 amino acids. The CDR3 region has the DNA TGTGCCAGCAGTTACTCTCGCGGGGAGTACACCGGGGAGCTGTTTTTT. This sequence encodes CASSYSRGEYTGELFF.

The gene calls are TRBV5-1 and TRBJ1-3, with 8 bases aligning to TRBD1. CDR1 SGHRS and CDR2 YFSETQ come from the germline V gene. V gave up 4 bases and J gave up 0 bases; unmatched junction bases: 12. This CDR3 comprises 18 residues. DNA for the CDR3: TGCGCCAGCAGCCGGGGGCAGGGGGCCTCTCACTCTGGAAACACCATATATTTT. Its translation is CASSRGQGASHSGNTIYF.

The rearrangement joins TRBV2 to TRBJ2-4; 8 bases are a match to TRBD1. V was clipped by 4 bases and J by 1 base; unmatched bases: 9. Germline assignment: CDR1 SNHLY and CDR2 FYNNEI. There are 17 residues in the CDR3. The CDR3 sequence: CASSAAGQGAAKNIQYF. For the CDR3, the DNA is TGTGCCAGCAGTGCCGCAGGACAGGGCGCGGCCAAAAACATTCAGTACTTC.

This chain uses TRBV4-2 with TRBJ1-5, with D unclear. The germline V gene has CDR1 LGHNA and CDR2 YNFKEQ. The CDR3 is 14 residues long. V was trimmed by 2 bases and J by 4 bases, leaving 9 bases between them. In DNA, the CDR3 is TGTGCCAGCAGCCAATTGGGAGGAAATCAGCCCCAGCATTTT. Protein: CASSQLGGNQPQHF.

The chain is built from TRBV27 and TRBJ1-5; perhaps TRBD1 as D (5 bases). The ends were cut back, 0 bases at V and 5 bases at J, with 17 bases in the middle. The CDR3 has 17 residues. From germline, CDR1 is MNHEY and CDR2 SMNVEV (reference sequence). In DNA, the CDR3 is TGTGCCAGCAGTTTATCTGGCGGGGGGACTCCGGATCAGCCCCAGCATTTT. Translated, it gives CASSLSGGGTPDQPQHF.

The chain uses TRBV5-1 and TRBJ1-2, with 9 bases fitting TRBD1. The length of the CDR3 is 15 residues. The germline V gene encodes CDR1 SGHRS and CDR2 YFSETQ. V shed 0 bases and J 6 bases; nucleotides not matched to a gene: 6. CDR3 DNA sequence: TGCGCCAGCAGCTTGGACAGGGGGCTGGGTGATGGCTACACCTTC. It codes for CASSLDRGLGDGYTF.

The chain carries TRBV2 and TRBJ1-1; D may be TRBD1 (6 bases). Per the germline V gene, CDR1 is SNHLY and CDR2 is FYNNEI. The CDR3 runs 14 residues. V lost 7 bases and J 0 bases, leaving 12 bases between the germline ends. The CDR3 sequence is CASTGQFMNTEAFF. In DNA form, the CDR3 reads TGTGCCAGCACCGGACAGTTTATGAACACTGAAGCTTTCTTT.

The chain carries TRBV18 and TRBJ2-1; 12 bases align to TRBD2. Germline-derived CDR1 and CDR2 are KGHSH and LQKENI. The CDR3 length is 15 residues. The V and J ends lost 6 bases and 3 bases, in that order; junction bases with no gene match: 3. The CDR3 loop reads CASSRTSGVYNEQFF. The CDR3 nucleotides read TGTGCCAGCTCCCGGACTAGCGGGGTCTACAATGAGCAGTTCTTC.

Here the CDR3 DNA reads TGTGCCAGCAGCTTGATGGCAGGTAGCACAGATACGCAGTATTTT. This translates into CASSLMAGSTDTQYF. The chain employs TRBV5-5 and TRBJ2-3; D is unclear. Trimming removed 1 base from V and 0 bases from J, with 9 bases in between. CDR3 length: 15 residues. Germline assignment: CDR1 SGHKS and CDR2 YYEKEE (reference sequence).

The chain uses TRBV4-2 and TRBJ2-5, with 10 positions matching TRBD2. The CDR3 sequence is 17 residues long. Germline V gives CDR1 LGHNA, CDR2 YNFKEQ. The V gene end was trimmed by 1 base and the J gene end by 6 bases; junction bases not matched to a gene: 11. CDR3: CASSQVWERGGSKTQYF. CDR3 sequence (DNA): TGTGCCAGCAGCCAAGTTTGGGAGCGGGGGGGCTCTAAGACCCAGTACTTC.

The table lists this clone with a few counts. The V and J genes are TRBV5-1 and TRBJ2-1, with D maybe TRBD1 (5 bases). With 4 bases removed from V and 0 bases from J, the gap between germline ends came to 11 bases. CDR1 is SGHRS, CDR2 YFSETQ, per germline. The CDR3 covers 15 residues. The chain's CDR3 is CASSTTDSSYNEQFF. CDR3 sequence (DNA): TGCGCCAGCAGCACGACAGATAGCTCCTACAATGAGCAGTTCTTC.

The V call is TRBV19, the J call TRBJ1-2; possible D gene TRBD1, 6 bases. CDR1 and CDR2 from the germline V gene are LNHDA and SQIVND (reference sequence). Trimming cost V 7 bases and J 3 bases, with 24 bases left between them. This CDR3 has 17 amino acids. Here the CDR3 reads CASTTLFRTEQDYGYTF. The CDR3 DNA reads TGTGCCAGTACCACCTTATTTCGGACAGAGCAAGACTATGGCTACACCTTC.

This clone was picked up a small number of times. The rearrangement uses TRBV4-3 and TRBJ1-1; D gene ambiguous. Germline CDR1 is LGHNA and CDR2 is YSLEER. The V gene lost 2 bases and the J gene lost 0 bases, with 4 bases spanning the gap. There are 13 residues in the CDR3. DNA of the CDR3: TGCGCCAGCAGCCAACAGTTGAACACTGAAGCTTTCTTT. Translating gives CASSQQLNTEAFF.

The chain recombines TRBV29-1 with TRBJ2-2; 7 bases align to TRBD2. CDR1 is SQVTM, CDR2 ANQGSEA, per germline. The ends lost 7 bases at V and 6 bases at J; junction bases unmatched: 14. The CDR3 extends over 15 amino acids. The CDR3 coding sequence is TGCAGCGGGGGTGGCGGGGGTGTCGGGGCCGGGGAGCTGTTTTTT. Translating it yields CSGGGGGVGAGELFF.

Here the CDR3 reads CASSSRTGGQPQHF. Written as DNA, the CDR3 is TGTGCCAGCAGCTCCCGGACAGGAGGGCAGCCCCAGCATTTT. The chain links TRBV7-2 to TRBJ1-5; 7 bases are a match to TRBD1. The CDR3 covers 14 residues. Trimming cost V 4 bases and J 7 bases; bases outside gene matches: 7. CDR1 is SGHTA, CDR2 FQGNSA, per germline.

The J gene is TRBJ2-5, the V gene TRBV5-1; 10 positions match TRBD2. V dropped 5 bases and J dropped 4; count of bases not matched to a gene: 2. CDR1 SGHRS and CDR2 YFSETQ come from the germline V gene. This CDR3 comprises 13 residues. Here the CDR3 reads CASRLAGPETQYF. Written as DNA, the CDR3 is TGCGCCAGCAGACTAGCGGGGCCAGAGACCCAGTACTTC.

V and J are TRBV5-4 and TRBJ2-5; D not resolved. The germline V gene encodes CDR1 SGHNT and CDR2 YYREEE (reference sequence). CDR3 length: 15 residues. The V and J ends lost 0 bases and 6 bases respectively, with 15 bases between them. CDR3 protein: CASSLVGAESKTQYF. In nucleotides, the CDR3 is TGTGCCAGCAGCTTGGTGGGCGCAGAGAGCAAGACCCAGTACTTC.

The table lists this clone with a count of one. The V gene is TRBV28, the J gene TRBJ1-2, with D maybe TRBD1 (6 bases). The V end was cut by 5 bases, the J end by 2 bases, with 12 bases between. The CDR3 contains 14 residues. Germline CDR1 reads MDHEN; CDR2 reads SYDVKM. The CDR3 bases are TGTGCCAGCAGTCCCGGCGACAGGAACTATGGCTACACCTTC. Its translation is CASSPGDRNYGYTF.

The chain has TRBV7-8 and TRBJ1-2; no firm D call. V lost 5 bases, J lost 6 bases, and 16 bases lay in between. Germline V gene data show CDR1 as SGHVS and CDR2 as FQNEAQ. CDR3 length: 14 residues. CDR3 region: CASSLRGSPNGYTF. CDR3 DNA sequence: TGTGCCAGCAGCCTCCGAGGCAGCCCCAATGGCTACACCTTC. The entire variable domain, with the rest obtained from reference TRBV7-8 and TRBJ1-2, is as follows: GAGVSQSPRYKVAKRGQDVALRCDPISGHVSLFWYQQALGQGPEFLTYFQNEAQLDKSGLPSDRFFAERPEGSVSTLKIQRTQQEDSAVYLCASSLRGSPNGYTFGSGTRLTVV.

The chain links TRBV15 to TRBJ2-4; 7 bases match TRBD2. Germline V CDR1 and CDR2: LNHNV, YYDKDF (reference sequence). The CDR3 extends over 14 amino acids. V dropped 0 bases and J dropped 8; count of bases not matched to a gene: 4. The CDR3 region is CATSREGGRDIQYF. CDR3 nucleotides: TGTGCCACCAGCAGAGAGGGAGGGCGGGACATTCAGTACTTC.

The chain couples TRBV7-3 to TRBJ2-3; maybe TRBD1 (6 bases). CDR1 is SGHTA, CDR2 FQGTGA, per germline. V was shortened by 8 bases and J by 0 bases, with 21 bases between the two germline ends. This CDR3 contains 17 residues. CDR3 in DNA: TGTGCCAGCGGCAACTCTCCCTGGACAGAAAGCACAGATACGCAGTATTTT. It translates to CASGNSPWTESTDTQYF.

The V call is TRBV5-4, the J call TRBJ1-1, with unresolved D. The V end was cut by 0 bases, the J end by 1 base, with 7 bases between. Germline V gene lookup returns CDR1 SGHNT and CDR2 YYREEE (reference sequence). The CDR3 spans 14 residues. The CDR3 DNA follows: TGTGCCAGCAGCTTGGAGAGGAAGAACACTGAAGCTTTCTTT. Its translation: CASSLERKNTEAFF.